This passage covers 10 T cell receptor beta chains from one sample sequenced in a study of T cell responses to AZD1222 COVID-19 vaccine. TCRdb keeps only in-frame clones here, not all; method: immunoSEQ multiplex PCR. The sample lists over 35,000 clones, just under 80% seen once, with about a fifth in the top ten. The sample was peripheral blood, taken 28 days after the second dose of the MenACWY control vaccine. All receptors come from an adult who received the MenACWY meningococcal vaccine as a control.

The rearrangement uses TRBV9 and TRBJ2-2; TRBD1 aligns across 7 bases. From germline, CDR1 is SGDLS and CDR2 YYNGEE. CDR3 length: 15 amino acids. V lost 0 bases and J lost 4; bases outside the gene matches: 3. DNA for the CDR3: TGTGCCAGCAGCGTAGGACAGGGCCCCACCGGGGAGCTGTTTTTT. Its translation is CASSVGQGPTGELFF.

J is TRBJ2-2 and V is TRBV5-1, with TRBD1 as a possible D gene (6 bases). The CDR3 length is 15 residues. Per the germline V gene, CDR1 is SGHRS and CDR2 is YFSETQ. Trimming removed 2 bases at V and 4 bases at J, with 12 bases between. As DNA, the CDR3 is TGCGCCAGCAGCTTACAGGGATCGACCACCGGGGAGCTGTTTTTT. Its protein product is CASSLQGSTTGELFF.

J is TRBJ1-2 and V is TRBV5-1, with D unclear. V was trimmed by 0 bases and J by 6 bases, leaving 12 bases between them. CDR1 SGHRS and CDR2 YFSETQ come from the germline V gene. The CDR3 has 14 residues. Written as DNA, the CDR3 is TGCGCCAGCAGCTTGGCCGCAGCTAGGAATGGCTACACCTTC. This codes for CASSLAAARNGYTF. Full variable domain (rest looked up from reference TRBV5-1 and TRBJ1-2): KAGVTQTPRYLIKTRGQQVTLSCSPISGHRSVSWYQQTPGQGLQFLFEYFSETQRNKGNFPGRFSGRQFSNSRSEMNVSTLELGDSALYLCASSLAAARNGYTFGSGTRLTVV.

V and J are TRBV5-1 and TRBJ2-3; the D is unclear. The CDR3 length is 15 residues. V dropped 1 base and J dropped 1 base, with 10 bases sitting between them. Germline V lookup: CDR1 SGHRS, CDR2 YFSETQ. In DNA, the CDR3 is TGCGCCAGCAGCTTGTATGGGGAACGCACAGATACGCAGTATTTT. Translated, it gives CASSLYGERTDTQYF. The complete variable domain, with remaining parts taken from reference TRBV5-1 and TRBJ2-3, reads KAGVTQTPRYLIKTRGQQVTLSCSPISGHRSVSWYQQTPGQGLQFLFEYFSETQRNKGNFPGRFSGRQFSNSRSEMNVSTLELGDSALYLCASSLYGERTDTQYFGPGTRLTVL.

This clone was seen once. The chain has TRBV11-2 and TRBJ2-5; either TRBD1 or TRBD2 may fit D (7 bases each). The CDR3 runs 14 residues. Germline assignment: CDR1 SGHAT and CDR2 FQNNGV. V was clipped by 5 bases and J by 5 bases, with 15 bases between them. The CDR3 DNA follows: TGTGCCAGCAGCCAGAACAGGGGAGGGGAGACCCAGTACTTC. It translates to CASSQNRGGETQYF.

A few counts support this clone. The V call is TRBV27, the J call TRBJ1-6, with a possible D match to TRBD1 (5 bases). V lost 7 bases, J lost 7 bases, and 20 bases lay in between. Germline V gives CDR1 MNHEY, CDR2 SMNVEV (reference sequence). This CDR3 has 16 amino acids. CDR3 DNA sequence: TGTGCCAGCACCGCCAACCTACAGGTCCGCAATTCACCCCTCCACTTT. Protein product: CASTANLQVRNSPLHF.

This clone has just a few counts. V usage is TRBV19 and J usage is TRBJ1-1, with 7 bases fitting TRBD1. The length of the CDR3 is 14 residues. Germline V gene data show CDR1 as LNHDA and CDR2 as SQIVND (reference sequence). Germline trimming cut 5 bases from V and 4 bases from J; bases unmatched to any gene: 7. This CDR3 is CASSSRAGGTEAFF. The CDR3 DNA reads TGTGCCAGTAGTTCGCGGGCAGGGGGCACTGAAGCTTTCTTT.

In this sample, this clone turned up once. This rearrangement joins TRBV4-2 to TRBJ2-2; perhaps TRBD1 as D (6 bases). Germline V gene data show CDR1 as LGHNA and CDR2 as YNFKEQ. The CDR3 is made up of 15 amino acids. The V end was cut by 0 bases, the J end by 4 bases, with 9 bases between. The CDR3 here is CASSQDRGPTGELFF. The CDR3 nucleotides read TGTGCCAGCAGCCAAGACAGGGGACCCACCGGGGAGCTGTTTTTT.

The chain employs TRBV4-2 and TRBJ2-5, with 10 bases that match TRBD2. The CDR3 is 17 residues long. Germline assignment: CDR1 LGHNA and CDR2 YNFKEQ. V was clipped by 0 bases and J by 1 base; unmatched bases: 5. The CDR3 DNA follows: TGTGCCAGCAGCCAAGATCGGTTAGCGGGGGGCCAAGAGACCCAGTACTTC. Its protein is CASSQDRLAGGQETQYF.

CDR3 DNA sequence: TGTGCCTGGAGCTCCCCGGGACAGCTAAACTATGGCTACACCTTC. It translates to CAWSSPGQLNYGYTF. This chain joins TRBV30 and TRBJ1-2, with TRBD1 matching over 7 bases. Germline V gives CDR1 GTSNPN, CDR2 SVGIG (reference sequence). V lost 3 bases, J lost 2 bases, and 9 bases stayed unmatched. The CDR3 length is 15 residues.